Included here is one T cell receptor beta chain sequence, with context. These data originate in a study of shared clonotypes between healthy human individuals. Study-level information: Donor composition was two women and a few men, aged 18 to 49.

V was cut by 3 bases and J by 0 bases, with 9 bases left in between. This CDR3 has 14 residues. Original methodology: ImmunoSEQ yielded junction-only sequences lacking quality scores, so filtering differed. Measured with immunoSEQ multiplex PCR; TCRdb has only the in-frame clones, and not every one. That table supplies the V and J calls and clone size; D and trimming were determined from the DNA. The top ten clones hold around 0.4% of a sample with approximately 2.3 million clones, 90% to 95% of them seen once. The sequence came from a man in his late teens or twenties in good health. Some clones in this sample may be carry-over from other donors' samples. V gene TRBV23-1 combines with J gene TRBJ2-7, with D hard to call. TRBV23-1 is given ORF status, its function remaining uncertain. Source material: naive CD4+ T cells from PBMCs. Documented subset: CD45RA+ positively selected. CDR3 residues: CASSQRELSYEQYF. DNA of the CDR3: TGCGCCAGCAGTCAGCGCGAGCTCTCCTACGAGCAGTACTTC.